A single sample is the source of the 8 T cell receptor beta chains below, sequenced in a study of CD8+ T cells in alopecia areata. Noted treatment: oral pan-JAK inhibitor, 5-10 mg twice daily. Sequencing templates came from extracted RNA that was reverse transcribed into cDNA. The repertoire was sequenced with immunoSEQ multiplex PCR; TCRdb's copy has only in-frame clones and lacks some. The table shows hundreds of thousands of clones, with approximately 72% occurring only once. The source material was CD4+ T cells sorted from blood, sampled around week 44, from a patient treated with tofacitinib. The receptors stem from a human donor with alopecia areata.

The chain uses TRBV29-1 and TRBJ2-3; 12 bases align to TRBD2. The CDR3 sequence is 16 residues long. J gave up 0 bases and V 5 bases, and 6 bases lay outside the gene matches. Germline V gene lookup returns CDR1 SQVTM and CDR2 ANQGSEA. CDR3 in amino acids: CSVQGTSGFSTDTQYF. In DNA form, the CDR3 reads TGCAGCGTTCAGGGGACTAGCGGGTTTAGCACAGATACGCAGTATTTT.

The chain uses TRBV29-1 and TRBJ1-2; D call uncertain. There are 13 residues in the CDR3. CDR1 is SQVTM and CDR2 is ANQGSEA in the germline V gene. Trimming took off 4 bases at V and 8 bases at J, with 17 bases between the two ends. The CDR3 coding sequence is TGCAGCGTTGTCCCCGCCCAGAGCTGGGGCTACACCTTC. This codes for CSVVPAQSWGYTF.

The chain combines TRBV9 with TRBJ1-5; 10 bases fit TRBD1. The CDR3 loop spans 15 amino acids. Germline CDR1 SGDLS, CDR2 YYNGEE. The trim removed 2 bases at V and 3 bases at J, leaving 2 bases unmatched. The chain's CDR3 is CASSVGTGANQPQHF. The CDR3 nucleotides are TGTGCCAGCAGCGTTGGGACAGGGGCCAATCAGCCCCAGCATTTT.

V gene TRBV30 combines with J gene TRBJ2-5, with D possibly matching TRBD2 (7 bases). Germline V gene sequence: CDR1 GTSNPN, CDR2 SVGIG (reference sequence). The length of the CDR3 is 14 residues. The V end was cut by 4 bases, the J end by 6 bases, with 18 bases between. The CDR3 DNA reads TGTGCCTGGATACGCAGGGGAGGGCAACAGACCCAGTACTTC. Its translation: CAWIRRGGQQTQYF.

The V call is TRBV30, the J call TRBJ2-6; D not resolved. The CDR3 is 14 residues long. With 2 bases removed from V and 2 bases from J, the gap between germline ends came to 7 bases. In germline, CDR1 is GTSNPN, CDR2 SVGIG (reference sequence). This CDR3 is CAWSSGTGANVLTF. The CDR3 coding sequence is TGTGCCTGGAGTTCAGGAACTGGGGCCAACGTCCTGACTTTC.

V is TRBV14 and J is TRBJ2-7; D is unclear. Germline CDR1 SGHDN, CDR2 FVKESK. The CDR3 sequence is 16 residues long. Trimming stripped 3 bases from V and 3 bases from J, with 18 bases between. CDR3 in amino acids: CASSHHSAFSGYEQYF. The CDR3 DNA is TGTGCCAGCAGCCATCATTCGGCATTTTCGGGCTACGAGCAGTACTTC.

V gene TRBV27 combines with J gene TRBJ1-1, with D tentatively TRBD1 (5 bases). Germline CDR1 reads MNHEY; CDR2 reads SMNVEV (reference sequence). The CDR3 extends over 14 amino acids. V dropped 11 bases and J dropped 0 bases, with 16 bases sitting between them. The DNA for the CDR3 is TGTGCCGCATCTCCGGGGCACTTGAACACTGAAGCTTTCTTT. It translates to CAASPGHLNTEAFF.

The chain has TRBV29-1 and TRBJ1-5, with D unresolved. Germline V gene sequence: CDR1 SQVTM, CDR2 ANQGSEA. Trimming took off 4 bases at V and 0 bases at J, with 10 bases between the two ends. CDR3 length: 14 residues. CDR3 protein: CSVADHSSNQPQHF. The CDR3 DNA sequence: TGCAGCGTTGCGGACCACAGTAGCAATCAGCCCCAGCATTTT.